Listed below are T cell receptor beta chains from one sample, sequenced in a study of beta chain features in type 1 diabetes. Method: immunoSEQ multiplex PCR; TCRdb's copy keeps in-frame clones and lacks some. This table holds some 900,000 clones, about 17% found once. Sequences were obtained from naive CD4+ T cells from blood. The source of these receptors is a woman aged 18 to 35 in good health. CDR3s include the opening cysteine and the closing phenylalanine or tryptophan. Fields, in order: V gene, clone size, D gene, J gene, CDR3 length, CDR3 protein, CDR3 DNA. D genes are given only for firm matches. Clone size is not always given. Where it is, it says once, few, many or a class for expanded clones.

V: TRBV25-1
size: few
D: NA
J: TRBJ2-1
length: 13
CDR3: CASSDTSREWQFF
DNA: TGTGCCAGCAGTGATACTAGTCGGGAGTGGCAGTTCTTC

V: TRBV18
size: few
D: NA
J: TRBJ2-7
length: 14
CDR3: CASSPAKESYEQYF
DNA: TGTGCCAGCTCACCAGCAAAGGAATCCTACGAGCAGTACTTC

V: TRBV10-3
size: NA
D: NA
J: TRBJ1-1
length: 13
CDR3: CAIRGALNTEAFF
DNA: TGTGCCATCAGGGGGGCCCTGAACACTGAAGCTTTCTTT

V: TRBV18
size: few
D: TRBD2
J: TRBJ2-2
length: 16
CDR3: CASSPPGGPQLRELFF
DNA: TGTGCCAGCTCACCACCGGGAGGGCCCCAACTCAGGGAGCTGTTTTTT

V: TRBV5-6
size: NA
D: TRBD2
J: TRBJ2-1
length: 16
CDR3: CASSLHAGGVYNEQFF
DNA: TGTGCCAGCAGCTTGCATGCGGGAGGCGTCTACAATGAGCAGTTCTTC

V: TRBV28
size: NA
D: NA
J: TRBJ2-7
length: 14
CDR3: CASSSRTRRYEQYF
DNA: TGTGCCAGCAGTTCTAGGACGAGACGCTACGAGCAGTACTTC

V: TRBV6-6
size: few
D: TRBD2
J: TRBJ2-1
length: 12
CDR3: CASGGGRLEQFF
DNA: TGTGCCAGCGGCGGGGGGAGGCTGGAGCAGTTCTTC

V: TRBV5-1
size: few
D: NA
J: TRBJ2-2
length: 15
CDR3: CASSHLTGNTGELFF
DNA: TGCGCCAGCAGCCACCTGACAGGGAACACCGGGGAGCTGTTTTTT

V: TRBV7-2
size: few
D: NA
J: TRBJ2-5
length: 11
CDR3: CASSQRETQYF
DNA: TGTGCCAGCAGCCAAAGGGAGACCCAGTACTTC

V: TRBV7-2
size: NA
D: NA
J: TRBJ2-1
length: 14
CDR3: CASSLGGYWSEQFF
DNA: TGTGCCAGCAGCTTAGGGGGATATTGGAGTGAGCAGTTCTTC

V: TRBV7-9
size: few
D: TRBD1
J: TRBJ2-5
length: 13
CDR3: CASSRQGQETQYF
DNA: TGTGCCAGCAGCCGACAGGGGCAAGAGACCCAGTACTTC

V: TRBV7-2
size: few
D: NA
J: TRBJ2-3
length: 18
CDR3: CASSLVGGGPTSTDTQYF
DNA: TGTGCCAGCAGCTTAGTGGGAGGGGGCCCGACTAGCACAGATACGCAGTATTTT

V: TRBV29-1
size: few
D: NA
J: TRBJ2-7
length: 12
CDR3: CSVSVTGYEQYF
DNA: TGCAGCGTCTCCGTAACAGGGTATGAGCAGTACTTC

V: TRBV7-8
size: NA
D: TRBD1
J: TRBJ1-5
length: 17
CDR3: CASSLGSTGFRNQPQHF
DNA: TGTGCCAGCAGCTTAGGGTCGACAGGGTTTCGCAATCAGCCCCAGCATTTT

V: TRBV4-2
size: few
D: TRBD1
J: TRBJ2-2
length: 17
CDR3: CASSQVGGQGWSGELFF
DNA: TGTGCCAGCAGCCAAGTGGGTGGACAGGGGTGGTCCGGGGAGCTGTTTTTT

V: TRBV28
size: few
D: NA
J: TRBJ2-7
length: 11
CDR3: CATETSYEQYF
DNA: TGTGCGACAGAAACCTCCTACGAGCAGTACTTC

V: TRBV7-6
size: few
D: TRBD2
J: TRBJ2-7
length: 15
CDR3: CASSLGLAGVGEQYF
DNA: TGTGCCAGCAGCTTGGGACTAGCGGGAGTGGGCGAGCAGTACTTC

V: TRBV7-2
size: few
D: NA
J: TRBJ1-2
length: 14
CDR3: CASSLLAGHYGYTF
DNA: TGTGCCAGCAGCCTCCTGGCAGGGCACTATGGCTACACCTTC

V: TRBV7-9
size: few
D: TRBD2
J: TRBJ2-1
length: 15
CDR3: CASSLEASGANEQFF
DNA: TGTGCCAGCAGCTTAGAGGCTAGCGGGGCCAATGAGCAGTTCTTC

V: TRBV18
size: few
D: NA
J: TRBJ2-7
length: 12
CDR3: CASSPPSYEQYF
DNA: TGTGCCAGCTCACCTCCGTCCTACGAGCAGTACTTC

V: TRBV29-1
size: few
D: TRBD1
J: TRBJ1-2
length: 13
CDR3: CSVDGQGAHGYTF
DNA: TGCAGCGTTGATGGACAGGGGGCGCATGGCTACACCTTC

V: TRBV5-1
size: few
D: TRBD1
J: TRBJ2-5
length: 14
CDR3: CASSWTGGGETQYF
DNA: TGCGCCAGCAGCTGGACAGGGGGAGGTGAGACCCAGTACTTC

V: TRBV18
size: few
D: NA
J: TRBJ2-2
length: 15
CDR3: CASSPTRDTTGELFF
DNA: TGTGCCAGCTCACCCACCCGGGACACAACCGGGGAGCTGTTTTTT

V: TRBV28
size: NA
D: TRBD2
J: TRBJ2-5
length: 15
CDR3: CASSFSGRARETQYF
DNA: TGTGCCAGCAGTTTTAGCGGGAGGGCCCGTGAGACCCAGTACTTC

V: TRBV5-6
size: NA
D: TRBD2
J: TRBJ2-3
length: 16
CDR3: CASLRTSGRSTDTQYF
DNA: TGTGCCAGCCTAAGGACTAGCGGGAGATCGACAGATACGCAGTATTTT

V: TRBV29-1
size: NA
D: NA
J: TRBJ2-3
length: 15
CDR3: CSVSRLSGSTDTQYF
DNA: TGCAGCGTCTCCAGACTATCGGGTAGCACAGATACGCAGTATTTT

V: TRBV7-2
size: NA
D: TRBD2
J: TRBJ2-7
length: 15
CDR3: CASSPGGYLIHEQYF
DNA: TGTGCCAGCAGCCCCGGGGGGTACCTAATCCACGAGCAGTACTTC

V: TRBV5-1
size: NA
D: TRBD2
J: TRBJ2-7
length: 16
CDR3: CASSPSPSGISYEQYF
DNA: TGCGCCAGCAGTCCTTCTCCTAGCGGGATTTCCTACGAGCAGTACTTC

V: TRBV19
size: few
D: TRBD2
J: TRBJ2-7
length: 16
CDR3: CASSIIPGLGSHEQYF
DNA: TGTGCCAGTAGTATTATACCGGGACTAGGTAGTCACGAGCAGTACTTC

V: TRBV21-1
size: few
D: NA
J: TRBJ2-3
length: 15
CDR3: CASSNGQGAPDTQYF
DNA: TGTGCCAGCAGCAACGGTCAGGGGGCGCCTGATACGCAGTATTTT

V: TRBV7-2
size: few
D: TRBD1
J: TRBJ1-5
length: 14
CDR3: CASSPGQGAQPQHF
DNA: TGTGCCAGCAGCCCCGGACAGGGGGCTCAGCCCCAGCATTTT

V: TRBV18
size: NA
D: NA
J: TRBJ1-4
length: 15
CDR3: CASSPLRPPNEKLFF
DNA: TGTGCCAGCTCACCACTACGACCGCCTAATGAAAAACTGTTTTTT

V: TRBV27
size: once
D: NA
J: TRBJ1-1
length: 14
CDR3: CASSSEGAQTEAFF
DNA: TGTGCCAGCAGTTCCGAAGGGGCGCAGACTGAAGCTTTCTTT

V: TRBV18
size: few
D: NA
J: TRBJ2-5
length: 12
CDR3: CASSPRQETQYF
DNA: TGTGCCAGCTCACCGCGACAAGAGACCCAGTACTTC

V: TRBV7-6
size: NA
D: NA
J: TRBJ2-1
length: 14
CDR3: CASSSQDSYNEQFF
DNA: TGTGCCAGCAGCTCACAGGACTCCTACAATGAGCAGTTCTTC

V: TRBV10-3
size: few
D: NA
J: TRBJ2-7
length: 15
CDR3: CAINLDQLFSYEQYF
DNA: TGTGCCATTAACCTTGACCAACTTTTCTCCTACGAGCAGTACTTC

V: TRBV28
size: NA
D: NA
J: TRBJ1-1
length: 12
CDR3: CASSLPYTEAFF
DNA: TGTGCCAGCAGCCTACCTTACACTGAAGCTTTCTTT

V: TRBV4-1
size: NA
D: NA
J: TRBJ2-5
length: 14
CDR3: CASSQVFVRETQYF
DNA: TGCGCCAGCAGCCAAGTCTTCGTTCGGGAGACCCAGTACTTC

V: TRBV29-1
size: NA
D: TRBD1
J: TRBJ2-5
length: 14
CDR3: CSVGAQGAQETQYF
DNA: TGCAGCGTAGGCGCCCAGGGGGCCCAAGAGACCCAGTACTTC

V: TRBV27
size: NA
D: TRBD1
J: TRBJ1-5
length: 13
CDR3: CASSRDRDQPQHF
DNA: TGTGCCAGCAGTAGGGACAGGGATCAGCCCCAGCATTTT

V: TRBV28
size: few
D: TRBD1
J: TRBJ2-4
length: 14
CDR3: CASSAQGAKNIQYF
DNA: TGTGCCAGCAGTGCCCAGGGGGCAAAAAACATTCAGTACTTC

V: TRBV9
size: NA
D: TRBD2
J: TRBJ2-1
length: 15
CDR3: CASSLAGGLYNEQFF
DNA: TGTGCCAGCAGCCTAGCGGGCGGCCTCTACAATGAGCAGTTCTTC

V: TRBV5-6
size: few
D: TRBD2
J: TRBJ2-5
length: 15
CDR3: CASSLDLGGGETQYF
DNA: TGTGCCAGCAGCTTGGACCTCGGCGGGGGAGAGACCCAGTACTTC

V: TRBV18
size: few
D: NA
J: TRBJ1-1
length: 14
CDR3: CASSPPTGQTEAFF
DNA: TGTGCCAGCTCACCACCGACAGGTCAGACTGAAGCTTTCTTT

V: TRBV19
size: NA
D: TRBD1
J: TRBJ1-2
length: 12
CDR3: CASSGQSYGYTF
DNA: TGTGCCAGTTCGGGACAGTCCTATGGCTACACCTTC

V: TRBV28
size: NA
D: TRBD2
J: TRBJ2-2
length: 17
CDR3: CASRPQSGSTLSGELFF
DNA: TGTGCCAGCAGACCACAAAGCGGGAGTACTTTATCCGGGGAGCTGTTTTTT

V: TRBV7-2
size: few
D: TRBD1
J: TRBJ2-1
length: 19
CDR3: CASSLVVGGTASSYNEQFF
DNA: TGTGCCAGCAGCTTAGTAGTAGGTGGGACAGCGAGCTCCTACAATGAGCAGTTCTTC

V: TRBV10-3
size: NA
D: NA
J: TRBJ2-2
length: 13
CDR3: CAIGASSGGELFF
DNA: TGTGCCATCGGTGCTAGTTCCGGCGGGGAGCTGTTTTTT

V: TRBV28
size: NA
D: NA
J: TRBJ2-7
length: 14
CDR3: CASKGTLTNYEQYF
DNA: TGTGCCAGCAAGGGGACTTTGACTAACTACGAGCAGTACTTC

V: TRBV18
size: NA
D: NA
J: TRBJ1-1
length: 14
CDR3: CASSPRDTNTEAFF
DNA: TGTGCCAGCTCACCGCGGGACACGAACACTGAAGCTTTCTTT

V: TRBV5-6
size: few
D: NA
J: TRBJ2-1
length: 12
CDR3: CASNGRRNEQFF
DNA: TGTGCCAGCAACGGGAGACGAAATGAGCAGTTCTTC

V: TRBV11-2
size: NA
D: TRBD2
J: TRBJ2-1
length: 15
CDR3: CASSRPGTRWNEQFF
DNA: TGTGCCAGCAGCCGTCCCGGGACTAGGTGGAATGAGCAGTTCTTC

V: TRBV2
size: few
D: NA
J: TRBJ2-7
length: 15
CDR3: CASSEAGGVLYEQYF
DNA: TGTGCCAGCAGTGAAGCCGGCGGGGTCCTCTACGAGCAGTACTTC